This record looks at one T cell receptor (beta chain) sequence and its context. Antigen unknown. A clone one base away is much larger, so this may be a read error. It is likely a read error, because the conserved phenylalanine at the end of the CDR3 is missing. This record comes from a study of T cell repertoires in cytomegalovirus infection. Study summary: Public TCR beta signatures indicated both CMV infection and matching HLA type.

The V gene lost 4 bases and the J gene lost 3 bases, with 10 bases spanning the gap. The CDR3 spans 14 residues. Per the germline V gene, CDR1 is SEHNR and CDR2 is FQNEAQ (reference sequence). TCRdb used MiXCR to reprocess the reads, holding one entry per CDR3 protein. The repertoire holds hundreds of thousands of distinct CDR3 sequences, with roughly 30% as singletons. Study-wide points: It was HLA-C-restricted CMV-specific TCR beta clonotypes that dominated the response ex vivo. Public TCR beta family frequency separated CMV-and-HLA carriers, including in an independent cohort.

J is TRBJ2-4 and V is TRBV7-9; D is undetermined. The TCR was taken from a human donor in good health (CMV status not recorded). Some clones in this sample may be carry-over from other donors' samples. The source material was PBMCs. In nucleotides, the CDR3 is TGTGCCAGCAGCTCAACCCCGGGCAAAAACATTCAGTACTGC. It encodes CASSSTPGKNIQYC.